These T cell receptor beta chains were read from a single sample in a study of Tregs in tolerant kidney transplant recipients. Libraries were prepared by immunoSEQ multiplex PCR; TCRdb keeps only in-frame clonotypes and omits some of them. Among tens of thousands of clones listed, less than 98% were seen once. Sample: Tregs from blood, taken before the transplant. These receptors were obtained from a human donor who received a combined kidney and bone marrow transplant. CDR3s include the opening cysteine and the closing phenylalanine or tryptophan. A clone size is listed for some rows: how often the clone was seen (once, few, many), or a class if it is expanded.

NA	TRBV6-5	CASSYSSREKLFF
NA	TRBV29-1	CSASTGLQTQYF
NA	TRBV30	CAWSRDRDEQYF
NA	TRBV5-4	CASSLFSLAGDTQYF
few	TRBV2	CASKYAGTEAFF
NA	TRBV4-2	CASSRGQGVGANVLTF
NA	TRBV5-4	CASSFGGSGLDEQFF
NA	TRBV30	CASNPLRDTQYF
NA	TRBV30	CAWSVWARNSPLHF
NA	TRBV2	CASRTGTTGELFF
NA	TRBV7-9	CASSLGLSYEQYF
NA	TRBV7-2	CASSSGGLVNQPQHF
NA	TRBV11-2	CASSLKRTSGTEQYF
NA	TRBV19	CASSAVEETQYF
NA	TRBV5-5	CASIQNRDTEAFF
NA	TRBV4-2	CASSQWLAGADTQYF
NA	TRBV5-1	CASSRDRVYEQYF
NA	TRBV7-2	CASSSNRDRTNYGYTF
NA	TRBV6-5	CAISRTGGNSPLHF
once	TRBV6-4	CASSDSRGSGRDTQYF
NA	TRBV6-1	CASRNRGGNTEAFF
NA	TRBV18	CASSPPVRQHTEAFF
NA	TRBV7-8	CASSLSGGAGYGYTF
NA	TRBV30	CAWSVRDSSYNEQFF
once	TRBV10-3	CAIKASGSGGETQYF
NA	TRBV27	CASSRRGSTYEQYF
NA	TRBV5-6	CASSLVPGNPYGYTF
NA	TRBV30	CAWSGTGTGNYEQYF
NA	TRBV7-9	CASSLFASRGYTF
NA	TRBV7-3	CASSLDRSTEAFF